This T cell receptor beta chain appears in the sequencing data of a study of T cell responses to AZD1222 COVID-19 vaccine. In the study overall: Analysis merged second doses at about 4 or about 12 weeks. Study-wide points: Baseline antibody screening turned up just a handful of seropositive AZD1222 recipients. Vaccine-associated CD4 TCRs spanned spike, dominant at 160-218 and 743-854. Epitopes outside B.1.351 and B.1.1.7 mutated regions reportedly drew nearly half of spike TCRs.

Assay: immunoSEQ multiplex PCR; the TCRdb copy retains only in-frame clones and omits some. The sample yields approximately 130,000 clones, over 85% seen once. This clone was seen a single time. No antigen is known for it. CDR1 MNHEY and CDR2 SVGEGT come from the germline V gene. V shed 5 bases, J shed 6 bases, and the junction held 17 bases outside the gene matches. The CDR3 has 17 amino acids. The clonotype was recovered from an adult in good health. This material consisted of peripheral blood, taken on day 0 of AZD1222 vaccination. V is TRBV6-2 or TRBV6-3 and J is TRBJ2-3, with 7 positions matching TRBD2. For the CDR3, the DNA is TGTGCCAGCAGTGCACGTAAGACGAGTCCCGGGGGGGATACGCAGTATTTT. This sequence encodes CASSARKTSPGGDTQYF.